This T cell receptor (beta chain) was captured in a study of CD8+ T cells in alopecia areata. Study information: For the treated group, dosing was oral tofacitinib at 5 to 10 mg twice daily.

General study points: TCRs were shared less clearly across patients than in mice, possibly for HLA-related reasons.

The authors extracted RNA and reverse transcribed it into cDNA as the sequencing template. The table came from immunoSEQ multiplex PCR; TCRdb's copy has only in-frame clones and leaves some out. The table has 150,000 to 250,000 clones, roughly 50% seen once; the top ten hold about 5.1%. Treatment defined: oral pan-JAK inhibitor, 5-10 mg twice daily. Concerning this clone itself: Its antigen is not identified.

The receptor's source is a human donor with alopecia areata. Sequencing used CD4+ T cells sorted from blood, obtained at week 24, from a patient treated with tofacitinib.

CDR3 DNA sequence: TGTGCCAGCAGCATAGGACCGGGACACAACTACGAGCAGTACTTC. Its translation: CASSIGPGHNYEQYF. The V call is TRBV7-2, the J call TRBJ2-7; maybe TRBD1 (6 bases). Germline CDR1 and CDR2: SGHTA and FQGNSA. There are 15 residues in the CDR3. V lost 5 bases and J lost 3, with 17 bases in between.